Here is one TCR beta chain with its context. The target antigen is unknown. This sample is part of a study of circulating and synovial CD4+ cells in juvenile arthritis. Measured with immunoSEQ multiplex PCR; TCRdb has only the in-frame clones, and not every one. In the table there are about 33,000 clones, roughly 96% of which are singletons. The CDR3 extends over 15 amino acids. CDR1 SGHNT and CDR2 YENEEA come from the germline V gene. Whole-study findings and limits: Circulating pathogenic-like and bulk T cells looked alike by Vbeta family usage. Bulk blood CD4 samples held at least an order of magnitude more or fewer genomes than CPL.

The sample consisted of CD4+ T cells from blood. The receptor's source is a human donor with juvenile idiopathic arthritis. The chain joins TRBV11-3 to TRBJ2-5; 8 bases are a match to TRBD1. The DNA end is more similar to TRBJ2-7, so the J call may be wrong. For the CDR3, the DNA is TGTGCCAGCAGCTTAGAGGGGACAGGCTCCTACGAGCAGTACTTC. Translating it yields CASSLEGTGSYEQYF.